This T cell receptor beta chain was sequenced in a study of T cell clones after liver transplantation. The overall study: In this trial, immunosuppression withdrawal was attempted within 2 years of liver transplant. Blood was drawn pre-transplant, before withdrawal, and after full or failed withdrawal. Three of eight recipients were HCV-positive; others had non-autoimmune, non-viral indications.

Produced via immunoSEQ multiplex PCR; TCRdb's table is partial and in-frame only. This sample has some 16,000 clones; approximately 80% occur once, and the top ten carry roughly 32%. Thawed unstimulated PBMCs were FACS-sorted by CD3, CD4 and CD8 into two populations. This sequence was found in a human patient who received a liver transplant. Some T cells may be graft donor cells. The sample was CD8+ T cells from blood, taken 48 months after liver transplant.

CDR3 sequence: CASSQDLGLNQPQHF. The CDR3, as DNA: TGCGCCAGCAGCCAAGATCTAGGCTTGAATCAGCCCCAGCATTTT. The rearrangement uses TRBV4-1 and TRBJ1-5; D unresolved. This CDR3 contains 15 residues. Per germline, CDR1 MGHRA and CDR2 YSYEKL. Trimming pared 0 bases from V and 4 bases from J, leaving 10 bases between.